This T cell receptor beta chain was recorded in a study of blood T cell repertoires in COVID-19. Study-wide context: Samples came from the United States, Italy and Spain, spanning acute and convalescent COVID-19. PBMCs, B-cell-depleted T cells, or T cells were the source of the cDNA or gDNA that made up the material.

This clone appeared a single time. The V end lost 7 bases, the J end lost 4 bases, and 13 bases lay between the germline ends. Looked up from germline, CDR1 is MNHEY and CDR2 is SVGAGI. The CDR3 loop spans 13 amino acids. Libraries were prepared by immunoSEQ multiplex PCR; TCRdb keeps only in-frame clonotypes and omits some of them. The repertoire holds approximately 250,000 clones, with approximately 80% as singletons. The TCR comes from a woman aged 50 to 65 with acute or convalescent COVID-19. The source material was peripheral blood. The chain uses TRBV6-5 and TRBJ1-2; tentatively, D is TRBD1 (5 bases). CDR3: CASTRGTSYGYTF. The CDR3 region has the DNA TGTGCCAGCACCCGAGGGACTTCCTATGGCTACACCTTC.